This T cell receptor (beta chain) is drawn from a study of blood T cell repertoires in COVID-19. In the study overall: There were acute and convalescent COVID-19 samples, and they came from the United States, Italy and Spain. T cells, B-cell-depleted T cells, or PBMCs provided the cDNA or gDNA that served as material.

V was shortened by 1 base and J by 0 bases, with 10 bases between the two germline ends. This CDR3 comprises 16 residues. Germline loops: CDR1 SGHTA, CDR2 FQGTGA. As processed by the authors: Reference gene primers were amplified, and this amplification served to estimate nucleated cell counts. Only in-frame clones appear in the TCRdb table, and some are missing; sequencing was by immunoSEQ multiplex PCR. V, J and clone size were drawn from that table, and D and trimming were deduced from the DNA. There are some 64,000 clones in the sample; 65% to 80% occur only once, and about a fifth lies in the top ten.

The J gene is TRBJ2-1, the V gene TRBV7-3, with D maybe TRBD1 (5 bases). This clonotype was obtained from a woman older than 75 with active or convalescent COVID-19. The sample consisted of peripheral blood. The CDR3 sequence: CASSLNFRASYNEQFF. The CDR3 DNA reads as TGTGCCAGCAGCTTAAACTTCAGGGCCTCCTACAATGAGCAGTTCTTC. Looking up the rest from reference TRBV7-3 and TRBJ2-1 gives the full variable domain: GAGVSQTPSNKVTEKGKYVELRCDPISGHTALYWYRQSLGQGPEFLIYFQGTGAADDSGLPNDRFFAVRPEGSVSTLKIQRTERGDSAVYLCASSLNFRASYNEQFFGPGTRLTVL.